Shown below are 13 T cell receptor beta chains from a single sample sequenced in a study of Graves' ophthalmopathy and Graves' hyperthyroidism. The authors amplified TCR beta CDR3 regions, and they did so from RNA transcripts for repertoire sequencing. Second-round multiplex PCR followed a first-round RT-PCR using HTBI primers. TCRdb itself ran the multiplex PCR reads through MiXCR, one entry per CDR3 protein. The repertoire has about 600,000 distinct CDR3 sequences, under 45% of them found once; the top ten carry about 4.2%. Sequenced material: peripheral blood or thyroid tissue (not recorded which). These TCRs come from an adult man with Graves' hyperthyroidism.

At least ten counts were recorded for this clonotype. The genes are TRBV9 and TRBJ2-7; D uncertain. Trimming left V 0 bases short and J 2 bases short, with 9 bases between. CDR3 length: 14 residues. Germline V gene sequence: CDR1 SGDLS, CDR2 YYNGEE. For the CDR3, the DNA is TGTGCCAGCAGCGTAGAGGGCGGTGCCTACGAGCAGTACTTC. Translated: CASSVEGGAYEQYF.

Concerning this clonotype itself: A much larger clonotype is one base distant, so this may be a read error. The chain combines TRBV29-1 with TRBJ1-1; 7 bases are shared with TRBD1. Trimming took 7 bases from V and 1 from J; bases not matched to a gene: 3. The CDR3 extends over 12 amino acids. The germline V gene encodes CDR1 SQVTM and CDR2 ANQGSEA. Here the CDR3 reads CSEGTENTEAFF. The DNA for the CDR3 is TGCAGCGAGGGGACAGAGAACACTGAAGCTTTCTTT.

This clonotype was seen repeatedly, ten times or more. The junction departs from the called germline gene at one end, perhaps through a read error. The rearrangement links TRBV4-1 to TRBJ2-7; D is uncertain. Germline V lookup: CDR1 MGHRA, CDR2 YSYEKL. The CDR3 is 11 residues long. The CDR3 here is CASSQDYEQYF. CDR3 bases: TGTGCCAGCAGCCAAGACTACGAGCAGTACTTC.

The chain couples TRBV7-9 to TRBJ2-5; 8 nucleotides line up with TRBD1. V trimming: 6 bases; J trimming: 4 bases; junction bases outside the gene matches: 16. This CDR3 region has 17 residues. The germline V gene has CDR1 SEHNR and CDR2 FQNEAQ (reference sequence). The CDR3 DNA sequence: TGTGCCAGCAGTTTCCTCCTGGACAGGGCCGGGGGAGAGACCCAGTACTTC. Protein sequence: CASSFLLDRAGGETQYF.

This clonotype was recorded at least ten times. The J gene is TRBJ2-7, the V gene TRBV10-3; 7 nucleotides match TRBD1. Germline V gene lookup returns CDR1 ENHRY and CDR2 SYGVKD. With V trimmed by 7 bases and J by 5 bases, 11 bases remained unmatched. The CDR3 contains 14 residues. The CDR3 here is CAIKSAQGRNEQYF. The DNA for the CDR3 is TGTGCCATCAAGTCTGCACAGGGGCGGAACGAGCAGTACTTC.

Many counts were recorded for this clonotype. V is TRBV20-1 and J is TRBJ1-1; TRBD1 aligns across 8 bases. CDR1 DFQATT and CDR2 SNEGSKA come from the germline V gene (reference sequence). The CDR3 runs 14 residues. V was pared by 5 bases and J by 6 bases, with 11 bases of the junction left unmatched. The chain's CDR3 is CSADQGAAAAEAFF. The CDR3 nucleotides are TGCAGTGCTGATCAGGGGGCGGCCGCTGCTGAAGCTTTCTTT.

The genes are TRBV29-1 and TRBJ2-7; perhaps TRBD1 as D (6 bases). Germline V CDR1 and CDR2: SQVTM, ANQGSEA. Trimming removed 8 bases from V and 4 bases from J, with 18 bases in between. This CDR3 contains 13 residues. In DNA form, the CDR3 reads TGCAGCTTGCCCGGGGCAGGGGCATACGAGCAGTACTTC. Its translation is CSLPGAGAYEQYF.

This clonotype occurred many times. The chain combines TRBV12-3 or TRBV12-4 with TRBJ1-2; 8 bases are shared with TRBD1. Trimming cost V 5 bases and J 4 bases; bases outside gene matches: 3. The CDR3 extends over 13 amino acids. The CDR3 loop reads CASSRTGLYGYTF. As DNA, the CDR3 is TGTGCCAGCAGTAGGACAGGGCTCTATGGCTACACCTTC.

This chain joins TRBV2 and TRBJ1-6, with 7 bases aligning to TRBD1. The CDR3 has 15 residues. Germline V CDR1 and CDR2: SNHLY, FYNNEI. The junction had 6 bases not matched to a gene; V was cut back by 1 base and J by 9 bases. As DNA, the CDR3 is TGTGCCAGCAGTGAAGTTGGGACAGCAATTTCACCCCTCCACTTT. This gives the protein CASSEVGTAISPLHF. Supplemented by reference TRBV2 and TRBJ1-6, the full variable domain reads EPEVTQTPSHQVTQMGQEVILRCVPISNHLYFYWYRQILGQKVEFLVSFYNNEISEKSEIFDDQFSVERPDGSNFTLKIRSTKLEDSAMYFCASSEVGTAISPLHFGNGTRLTVT.

This clonotype has at least ten counts. The chain joins TRBV7-3 to TRBJ1-1; D is undetermined. This CDR3 spans 13 amino acids. Looked up from germline, CDR1 is SGHTA and CDR2 is FQGTGA. Trimming took 2 bases from V and 8 from J, leaving 12 bases between them. The CDR3 DNA is TGTGCCAGCAGCTTAGGGTTTGGAGAGGAAGCTTTCTTT. Its translation: CASSLGFGEEAFF.

The chain has TRBV28 and TRBJ1-6; 10 nucleotides match TRBD1. V shed 6 bases and J 9 bases; nucleotides not matched to a gene: 8. From germline, CDR1 is MDHEN and CDR2 SYDVKM. CDR3 size: 15 residues. CDR3 coding DNA: TGTGCCAGCAGACCTTGGGGACAGGGGATTTCACCCCTCCACTTT. It translates to CASRPWGQGISPLHF.

The chain recombines TRBV9 with TRBJ2-1; TRBD2 might be the D (7 bases). Trimming took 4 bases from V and 4 from J, leaving 12 bases between them. The germline CDR1 and CDR2 sequences are SGDLS and YYNGEE. The CDR3 has 14 amino acids. The CDR3 nucleotides are TGTGCCAGCAGCCCGGGGGGCCAATACAATGAGCAGTTCTTC. This translates into CASSPGGQYNEQFF.

This clonotype was detected only once. One junction end does not reproduce the germline sequence, and a read error may be involved. The J gene is TRBJ2-5, the V gene TRBV15; D might be TRBD1 or TRBD2, each matching 5 bases. The CDR3 loop spans 17 amino acids. The germline V gene encodes CDR1 LNHNV and CDR2 YYDKDF (reference sequence). The CDR3 spells CATSRDHPGVGHETQYF. For the CDR3, the DNA is TGTGCCACCAGCAGAGATCACCCCGGGGTTGGACATGAGACCCAATACTTC.